Listed below are T cell receptor beta chains from one sample, sequenced in a study of molecular identifiers for immune sequencing clone quantification. A single record per CDR3 protein comes from TCRdb applying MiXCR to the PCR reads. The table shows approximately 500,000 distinct CDR3 sequences, with roughly 25% occurring only once. The sequencing sample was made of naive CD8+ T cells from blood, with Jurkat cell RNA spiked in. The receptors shown here come from a human donor in good health. Some libraries in this study had Jurkat cell RNA spiked in. Both conserved end residues are part of each CDR3. The D gene is left open where the match is weak. Size is stated for part of the rows, as once, few or many counts, or as a class when the clone is expanded.

v_call,clone_size,j_call,d_call,cdr3_aa,cdr3_nt
TRBV5-5,.,TRBJ2-1,.,CASSLTRALYNEQFF,TGTGCCAGCAGCTTGACCAGGGCCCTCTACAATGAGCAGTTCTTC
TRBV7-3,many,TRBJ2-5,TRBD2,CASSSPGLAGVETQYF,TGTGCCAGCAGCTCCCCGGGACTAGCGGGAGTAGAGACCCAGTACTTC
TRBV7-2,few,TRBJ2-1,.,CASSLVGGGLYNEQFF,TGTGCCAGCAGCTTAGTGGGGGGGGGCCTCTACAATGAGCAGTTCTTC
TRBV12-3/TRBV12-4,few,TRBJ1-1,.,CASNSGHLSEAFF,TGTGCCAGCAACTCGGGACACCTCTCAGAAGCTTTCTTT
TRBV7-3,.,TRBJ2-7,TRBD2,CASSSGLADEQYF,TGTGCCAGCAGCTCGGGACTAGCCGACGAGCAGTACTTC
TRBV4-1,.,TRBJ1-1,.,CASSQGGDWTEAFF,TGCGCCAGCAGCCAGGGCGGGGATTGGACTGAAGCTTTCTTT
TRBV9,few,TRBJ1-1,TRBD1,CASRRGTENTEAFF,TGTGCCAGCAGGAGAGGGACAGAGAACACTGAAGCTTTCTTT
TRBV24-1,.,TRBJ2-2,.,CATSDFYDSGTGELFF,TGTGCCACCAGTGATTTCTACGACAGTGGCACCGGGGAGCTGTTTTTT
TRBV7-9,.,TRBJ2-5,.,CASSLEGARGAETQYF,TGTGCCAGCAGCTTAGAAGGGGCGAGGGGGGCAGAGACCCAGTACTTC
TRBV4-3,few,TRBJ1-2,.,CASSQVLSGIDGYTF,TGCGCCAGCAGCCAAGTCTTGTCAGGGATCGATGGCTACACCTTC
TRBV18,.,TRBJ2-3,.,CARNTPRVLTCPDTQYF,TGTGCCAGGAACACCCCCCGGGTACTCACCTGCCCAGATACGCAGTATTTT
TRBV11-2,few,TRBJ2-7,.,CASSFSRGSFYEQYF,TGTGCCAGCAGCTTTTCCCGAGGGAGCTTCTACGAGCAGTACTTC
TRBV14,many,TRBJ2-5,.,CASSEDALGPETQYF,TGTGCCAGCAGCGAAGATGCCCTGGGCCCAGAGACCCAGTACTTC
TRBV5-4,few,TRBJ2-2,.,CASSLGSAFTGELFF,TGTGCCAGCAGCTTGGGCAGCGCTTTCACCGGGGAGCTGTTTTTT
TRBV18,few,TRBJ1-2,.,CASSADSNYGYTF,TGTGCCAGCTCAGCCGACAGCAACTATGGCTACACCTTC
TRBV4-3,few,TRBJ2-2,.,CASSQDLGRAPLRANTGELFF,TGCGCCAGCAGCCAAGATCTGGGCAGGGCCCCCCTACGTGCGAACACCGGGGAGCTGTTTTTT
TRBV29-1,.,TRBJ1-5,.,CSVPDERGARHF,TGTAGCGTTCCGGACGAAAGGGGAGCCCGGCATTTT
TRBV6-2/TRBV6-3,many,TRBJ1-1,.,CASSQWTAMNTEAFF,TGTGCCAGCAGCCAATGGACAGCCATGAACACTGAAGCTTTCTTT
TRBV5-1,.,TRBJ2-5,TRBD2,CASSSSGTYQEAQYF,TGCGCCAGCTCAAGTAGCGGGACGTACCAAGAGGCCCAGTACTTC
TRBV11-2,many,TRBJ2-3,.,CASSLIVDTQYF,TGTGCCAGCAGCTTAATAGTAGATACGCAGTATTTT
TRBV7-6,few,TRBJ2-2,TRBD2,CASSPWGSGINTGELFF,TGTGCCAGCAGCCCATGGGGCAGCGGGATAAACACCGGGGAGCTGTTTTTT